The T cell receptor beta chain described here comes from a study of T cells in localized non-small cell lung cancer. Study-level points and caveats: Longer overall survival was linked to higher blood T cell density. It was uninvolved adjacent lung that showed the highest T cell clonality, exceeding tumor.

The CDR3 spans 17 residues. Germline V lookup: CDR1 SGHRS, CDR2 YFSETQ. V shed 0 bases, J shed 6 bases, and the junction held 8 bases outside the gene matches. As to this clone: The antigen is not known.

Here immunoSEQ multiplex PCR was the method, and the copy in TCRdb shows in-frame clones only, minus some. Of tens of thousands of clones in the sample, around nine tenths were seen once. Source: peripheral blood, taken before any cancer treatment. The receptor comes from a woman aged 35-75 years with stage I squamous cell lung carcinoma. The V call is TRBV5-1, the J call TRBJ2-2, with 10 bases matching TRBD2. The DNA of the CDR3 is TGCGCCAGCAGCTTGGCCCTACTAGCGGGGTTACCCGGGGAGCTGTTTTTT. As protein: CASSLALLAGLPGELFF.